This T cell receptor (beta chain) was sequenced for a study of blood T cell repertoires in COVID-19 (dated by TCRdb to 2020 to 2021). Study-level background: Collaborator samples came from the United States, Italy and Spain and covered acute and convalescent phases of COVID-19. Where available, HLA class I and class II types were taken from metadata supplied by the sample provider and were not determined by assay-based typing. Subjects who had been exposed to COVID-19, were actively infected with it, or had recovered from it provided the deeply sampled blood TCRbeta repertoires that made up the dataset. The repertoires were released in a freely available public database intended as a resource for research on the immune response to SARS-CoV-2. The sample metadata nearly always contained a de-identified subject ID, COVID-19 status, age in years and sex. The prospective study material was composed of cDNA or gDNA derived from T cells, B-cell-depleted T cells, or PBMCs. The samples were drawn from the first 160 participants of the ongoing ImmuneRACE study and from 950 to 1,500 subjects provided by 6 global collaborators. Overall study results and their limits: The quantity of clinical and demographic metadata differed by source and by participant and was supplied without curation.

The immunoSEQ Assay, a bias-controlled multiplex PCR, was used to amplify TCRbeta CDR3 regions from genomic DNA. The source study handled its data this way. Nucleated cell counts per sample were estimated from amplification of reference gene primers within the assay. Sequence reads were collapsed and filtered to measure the absolute abundance of every unique TCRbeta CDR3 rearrangement. For each sample, productive Simpson clonality was calculated by taking the square root of Simpson's diversity index across productive rearrangements. TCRdb carries this immuneACCESS record with in-frame sequences only. Its versions omit some clonotypes, under half of them owing to an unresolved V gene in the studies checked, with the rest unexplained. The DNA gave D and trimming, while V, J and clone size come from that table. The sample profile shows some 350,000 clones; about 87% of them were found once. The ten largest make up 6% to 7% of the sample.

The CDR3 goes from the cysteine to the phenylalanine over 17 residues. Just CDR3 DNA is preserved here, 51 bases in frame from base 1. CDR1 and CDR2 are drawn from the germline V gene: SGHVS, FQNEAQ. V loses 2 bases of germline sequence and J loses 0 bases, and the interval between the two ends is 14 bases. One collaborating source in Seattle enrolled patients during active infection and followed them longitudinally through the course of disease. Collaborating institutions collected whole blood in K2EDTA tubes following their own protocols. For TCRbeta analysis, collaborator samples were shipped as frozen whole blood, as isolated PBMCs, or as DNA extracted from either sample type. As to this clone: The target of this receptor is not known. Per-base quality was not reported, and no clone a single base away is much larger than it.

The sample consisted of peripheral blood. The chain is assembled from TRBV7-8 and TRBJ1-3, with the D gene not clear enough to name. This receptor was obtained from a woman between 45 and 60 years old with COVID-19, enrolled during active disease. The CDR3 has the sequence CASSLYARQFSGNTIYF. The DNA is TGTGCCAGCAGCTTATATGCTAGGCAATTCTCTGGAAACACCATATATTTT.